The 10 T cell receptor beta chains below all came from one sample that was sequenced in a study of blood T cell repertoires in COVID-19. Data came from immunoSEQ multiplex PCR; TCRdb stores just in-frame clones and leaves some out. Seen here are about 140,000 clones, 70% to 85% observed once, and the top ten hold 1.5% to 2%. Sequences were obtained from PBMCs or T cells enriched from blood (not recorded which). These receptors were obtained from a woman under 30 who had been exposed to COVID-19.

The chain links TRBV5-1 to TRBJ2-1, with 10 positions matching TRBD2. CDR3 size: 16 residues. Germline CDR1 reads SGHRS; CDR2 reads YFSETQ. The J segment lost 8 bases and the V segment lost 2 bases, leaving 10 bases of the junction unmatched. The CDR3 is CASSFTSGIPRDEQFF. The CDR3 nucleotides are TGCGCCAGCAGCTTCACTAGCGGGATACCCCGGGATGAGCAGTTCTTC.

The rearrangement links TRBV2 to TRBJ1-2; no definite D call. V gave up 7 bases and J gave up 8 bases, with 17 bases separating them. CDR1 is SNHLY and CDR2 is FYNNEI in the germline V gene. This CDR3 region has 13 residues. The CDR3 DNA follows: TGTGCCAGCACCCTAGTTGCGTCTAAGGGCTACACCTTC. Translated, it gives CASTLVASKGYTF. The full variable domain, with the rest looked up from reference TRBV2 and TRBJ1-2, is EPEVTQTPSHQVTQMGQEVILRCVPISNHLYFYWYRQILGQKVEFLVSFYNNEISEKSEIFDDQFSVERPDGSNFTLKIRSTKLEDSAMYFCASTLVASKGYTFGSGTRLTVV.

The chain links TRBV7-8 to TRBJ1-1, with D uncertain. The V gene's germline CDR1 is SGHVS and CDR2 FQNEAQ. V was pared by 5 bases and J by 6 bases, with 7 bases between. CDR3 size: 11 residues. The CDR3 region has the DNA TGTGCCAGCAGCAGAGACTCTGAAGCTTTCTTT. This encodes CASSRDSEAFF.

This clone was seen once. The chain carries TRBV5-4 and TRBJ2-1; 13 bases line up with TRBD2. Per the germline V gene, CDR1 is SGHNT and CDR2 is YYREEE (reference sequence). V lost 3 bases to trimming and J lost 9 bases; unmatched junction nucleotides: 6. There are 15 residues in the CDR3. CDR3 sequence: CASSSGTSGTREQFF. CDR3 DNA sequence: TGTGCCAGCAGCTCCGGGACTAGCGGGACACGTGAGCAGTTCTTC.

A single count supports this clone. This chain uses TRBV27 with TRBJ1-1; D uncertain. CDR1 is MNHEY and CDR2 is SMNVEV in the germline V gene (reference sequence). There are 13 residues in the CDR3. The V end lost 4 bases, the J end lost 4 bases, and 10 bases lay between the germline ends. CDR3: CASSWLRSTEAFF. The CDR3 nucleotides read TGTGCCAGCAGTTGGTTAAGGAGCACTGAAGCTTTCTTT.

This clone was seen many times. The rearrangement links TRBV25-1 to TRBJ1-1; D may be TRBD1 (6 bases). CDR1 is MGHDK and CDR2 is SYGVNS in the germline V gene. Trimming shortened V by 5 bases and J by 1 base, and 17 bases separated the two germline ends. There are 16 residues in the CDR3. DNA of the CDR3: TGTGCCAGCAGTAAATCGAGGGGACACAAGAACACTGAAGCTTTCTTT. The encoded protein is CASSKSRGHKNTEAFF.

This chain links TRBV11-3 with TRBJ1-1, with a tentative D call TRBD1 (6 bases). Trimming removed 8 bases at V and 1 base at J, with 11 bases between. The CDR3 totals 13 residues. The germline CDR1 and CDR2 sequences are SGHNT and YENEEA. The CDR3, as DNA: TGTGCCAGCGGTAGGACAGCGAACACTGAAGCTTTCTTT. Protein sequence: CASGRTANTEAFF.

The chain employs TRBV11-2 and TRBJ2-7; the match to TRBD1 covers 7 bases. The germline CDR1 and CDR2 sequences are SGHAT and FQNNGV. V dropped 5 bases and J dropped 3; count of bases not matched to a gene: 7. This CDR3 contains 14 residues. CDR3 protein: CASSPYRDSYEQYF. DNA of the CDR3: TGTGCCAGCAGCCCATACCGGGACAGCTACGAGCAGTACTTC. The full variable domain, its missing parts supplied by reference TRBV11-2 and TRBJ2-7, is EAGVAQSPRYKIIEKRQSVAFWCNPISGHATLYWYQQILGQGPKLLIQFQNNGVVDDSQLPKDRFSAERLKGVDSTLKIQPAKLEDSAVYLCASSPYRDSYEQYFGPGTRLTVT.

The chain links TRBV18 to TRBJ1-2, with D tentatively TRBD1 (6 bases). From germline, CDR1 is KGHSH and CDR2 LQKENI. The V and J ends lost 4 bases and 3 bases respectively, with 12 bases between them. The CDR3 loop spans 14 amino acids. CDR3 nucleotide sequence: TGTGCCAGCTCACTACAGGGAGCAGACTATGGCTACACCTTC. This sequence encodes CASSLQGADYGYTF.

V and J are TRBV19 and TRBJ2-7; a weak D match, TRBD1 (5 bases). The V end lost 4 bases, the J end lost 3 bases, and 10 bases lay between the germline ends. Germline-derived CDR1 and CDR2 are LNHDA and SQIVND (reference sequence). The CDR3 loop spans 13 amino acids. CDR3 loop: CASSTQGSYEQYF. The CDR3 DNA is TGTGCCAGTAGTACCCAGGGAAGCTACGAGCAGTACTTC.